This T cell receptor beta chain stems from a study of CD8+CD57+ T cells in acquired aplastic anemia. The overall study: CD4+ and CD8+ cells, once sorted, gave DNA averaging roughly 3.2 ug. Regarding the study as a whole: Shared by patients and controls, twenty-nine CD8+ CDR3s were abundant in patients.

As regards this clonotype: The antigen is not known.

For CDR3 and TCR beta VDJ profiling, genomic DNA was the template used. TCRdb re-analysed the reads in MiXCR, keeping a single row per CDR3 protein. Of around 170,000 distinct CDR3 sequences in the sample, roughly half were seen once. All patients picked for sequencing had shown, by flow cytometry, an expansion of CD8+CD57+ cells. At blood sampling, none of the patients had yet received therapy. Trimming cost V 3 bases and J 3 bases; bases outside gene matches: 4. The CDR3 extends over 15 amino acids. Germline CDR1 reads MDHEN; CDR2 reads SYDVKM. This TCR derives from a human donor with aplastic anemia. Sample: sorted CD4+, CD8+, or CD8+CD57+ T cells (not recorded which) from PBMCs. V usage is TRBV28 and J usage is TRBJ2-1; 8 bases fit TRBD1. CDR3 DNA sequence: TGTGCCAGCAGTTTGGATGGGACAGGCTACAATGAGCAGTTCTTC. It translates to CASSLDGTGYNEQFF.